Here is one T cell receptor beta chain with its context. This sample stems from a study of siplizumab effects on memory and regulatory T cells. Assays examined about 10^5 TCR templates per sample. Libraries were prepared by immunoSEQ multiplex PCR; TCRdb keeps only in-frame clonotypes and omits some of them. The sample has roughly 60,000 clones, approximately 93% seen once. Trimming left V 3 bases short and J 0 bases short, with 11 bases between. From germline, CDR1 is SNHLY and CDR2 FYNNEI. This CDR3 is 15 amino acids long. The clonotype originates from a human donor in good health. The chain has TRBV2 and TRBJ2-5; D possibly matches TRBD1 or TRBD2 (5 bases each). The source material was CD8+ T cells sorted from blood. For the CDR3, the DNA is TGTGCCAGCAGTGAGGGGGTTCCGTACCAAGAGACCCAGTACTTC. Translation gives CASSEGVPYQETQYF.